These T cell receptor beta chains were read from a single sample in a study of beta chain features in type 1 diabetes. Produced via immunoSEQ multiplex PCR; TCRdb's table is partial and in-frame only. The table lists some 350,000 clones, about 14% of them singletons. The sequenced sample consisted of naive CD4+ T cells from blood. These TCRs come from a woman aged 18-35 years with type 1 diabetes. Each CDR3 is given with its conserved first and last residue. D genes are given only for firm matches. Size tells how often a clone was seen (once, few, many) or the class of an expanded clone, and some rows leave it out.

size	V	D	J	DNA	CDR3
few	TRBV4-3	TRBD2	TRBJ2-3	TGCGCCAGCAGCCCTAGCGGGAGGGCGGGCACAGATACGCAGTATTTT	CASSPSGRAGTDTQYF
-	TRBV10-3	-	TRBJ1-2	TGTGCCATCACCGAAGGGGCCTCCACATCTTATGGCTACACCTTC	CAITEGASTSYGYTF
-	TRBV10-3	-	TRBJ1-5	TGTGCCATCAGCAGGGATGACGGTCAGCCCCAGCATTTT	CAISRDDGQPQHF
-	TRBV4-3	-	TRBJ2-2	TGCGCCAGCAGCCAAGCAGGGACTGGAGGGGCGAACACCGGGGAGCTGTTTTTT	CASSQAGTGGANTGELFF
-	TRBV7-4	-	TRBJ2-7	TGTGCCAGCAGCTGTTTTCGACTAGTTTCGGGATGCGAGCAGTACTTC	CASSCFRLVSGCEQYF
-	TRBV5-1	TRBD2	TRBJ2-1	TGCGCCAGCAGCCTCGAGCGGGAGGGCCGAGGGGAGCAGTTCTTC	CASSLEREGRGEQFF
-	TRBV7-2	TRBD2	TRBJ2-3	TGTGCCAGCAGCTTCGGACTAGCGGCAGATACGCAGTATTTT	CASSFGLAADTQYF
few	TRBV5-1	TRBD1	TRBJ1-4	TGCGCCAGCAGCTTGGACAGGGGTAATGAAAAACTGTTTTTT	CASSLDRGNEKLFF
-	TRBV19	-	TRBJ2-2	TGTGCCAGTAGTAGATCGGTATTCACCGGGGAGCTGTTTTTT	CASSRSVFTGELFF
few	TRBV28	TRBD2	TRBJ2-1	TGTGCCAGCAGGCGGGGGGAGGGGACCTACAATGAGCAGTTCTTC	CASRRGEGTYNEQFF
few	TRBV7-2	-	TRBJ1-5	TGTGCCAGCAGCTCAGTGGGGGCAGGCAATCAGCCCCAGCATTTT	CASSSVGAGNQPQHF
-	TRBV18	-	TRBJ1-2	TGTGCCAGCTCACCTGCTGACAGCCCCGCGTTTGGCTACACCTTC	CASSPADSPAFGYTF
-	TRBV14	-	TRBJ2-7	TGTGCCAGCAGCCAAGAACGTCAAATCGGCTACGAGCAGTACTTC	CASSQERQIGYEQYF
-	TRBV9	-	TRBJ2-3	TGTGCCAGCAGCGTACTCGGAGATACGCAGTATTTT	CASSVLGDTQYF
-	TRBV28	-	TRBJ2-1	TGTGCCAGCAGTTTCAGAAACTACAATGAGCAGTTCTTC	CASSFRNYNEQFF
-	TRBV29-1	TRBD2	TRBJ2-2	TGCAGCGTTCGGAGAATAGCACTAGCGGGAGGAAGGGGCGGGGAGCTGTTTTTT	CSVRRIALAGGRGGELFF
-	TRBV28	-	TRBJ1-1	TGTGCCAGCAGTGGGGGGACCGCAGATGTCGGCACTGAAGCTTTCTTT	CASSGGTADVGTEAFF
few	TRBV5-1	TRBD2	TRBJ2-5	TGCGCCAGCAGCTTGGGGGACTACATTCTGACCCAGTACTTC	CASSLGDYILTQYF
many	TRBV29-1	TRBD2	TRBJ2-3	TGCAGCGTGAACAGCGGGAGGCGGGATACGCAGTATTTT	CSVNSGRRDTQYF
few	TRBV4-3	-	TRBJ1-3	TGCGCCAGCAGCCAAGATCGGGAAGGCTCTGGAAACACCATATATTTT	CASSQDREGSGNTIYF
-	TRBV30	-	TRBJ1-1	TGTGCCTGGAGTTCGGCAGGGCGTTGGACTGAAGCTTTCTTT	CAWSSAGRWTEAFF
few	TRBV9	-	TRBJ1-2	TGTGCCAGCAGCCCCCCCGCCGGAGACTATGGCTACACCTTC	CASSPPAGDYGYTF
-	TRBV11-2	TRBD1	TRBJ1-2	TGTGCCAGCAGCTTCCCGGGACAGGGAGTTCTTGGCTACACCTTC	CASSFPGQGVLGYTF
-	TRBV11-2	TRBD2	TRBJ2-1	TGTGCCAGCAGCAGCTATACCCCCCGGGGAGCGGGAGGTTCTGATGAGCAGTTCTTC	CASSSYTPRGAGGSDEQFF
-	TRBV10-3	-	TRBJ1-1	TGTGCCATCCGGGAAGGCGCTGAAGCTTTCTTT	CAIREGAEAFF
few	TRBV28	TRBD2	TRBJ2-1	TGTGCCAGCAGTTTAAGAAGGCGGGAGTCCGAGTTCTTC	CASSLRRRESEFF
once	TRBV4-1	TRBD1	TRBJ2-7	TGCGCCAGCAGCCAAGGCCCGGGACAGGGCTACGAGCAGTACTTC	CASSQGPGQGYEQYF
few	TRBV5-1	-	TRBJ2-7	TGCGCCAGCAGCTTGGGAAGGGGCGACGACTACGAGCAGTACTTC	CASSLGRGDDYEQYF
-	TRBV20-1	TRBD1	TRBJ2-7	TGCAGTGCAGGACAGGGGGCCCTGTACTTC	CSAGQGALYF